This T cell receptor (beta chain) was captured in a study of cytomegalovirus exposure and HLA in healthy donors. Findings and limits, study-wide: In a later analysis, V- and J-gene trimming of beta chains associated with a DCLRE1C missense variant, replicated independently. The authors later found TCR association rates varying by HLA locus, with DRB1 most and HLA-C fewest. In a later analysis, CMV-associated beta chains were mostly HLA-associated, it appeared.

This clone has more than one count but fewer than ten. Its target is unknown. CDR1 and CDR2 (germline): MNHEY, SMNVEV (reference sequence). The CDR3 covers 13 residues. Trimming left V 2 bases short and J 7 bases short, with 11 bases between. The PCR employed 60 Vbeta primers together with 13 Jbeta primers. Libraries were prepared by immunoSEQ multiplex PCR; TCRdb keeps only in-frame clonotypes and omits some of them. This sample yields around 55,000 clones, of which 75% to 85% are seen a single time; roughly 1.5% belongs to the top ten. The sequencing sample was made of PBMCs. The source of this sequence is a female donor in good health and CMV-seronegative. The chain joins TRBV27 to TRBJ1-2, with D maybe TRBD1 (6 bases). This chain's CDR3 is CASSLQGLSGYTF. As DNA, the CDR3 is TGTGCCAGCAGTTTACAGGGGCTAAGTGGCTACACCTTC.